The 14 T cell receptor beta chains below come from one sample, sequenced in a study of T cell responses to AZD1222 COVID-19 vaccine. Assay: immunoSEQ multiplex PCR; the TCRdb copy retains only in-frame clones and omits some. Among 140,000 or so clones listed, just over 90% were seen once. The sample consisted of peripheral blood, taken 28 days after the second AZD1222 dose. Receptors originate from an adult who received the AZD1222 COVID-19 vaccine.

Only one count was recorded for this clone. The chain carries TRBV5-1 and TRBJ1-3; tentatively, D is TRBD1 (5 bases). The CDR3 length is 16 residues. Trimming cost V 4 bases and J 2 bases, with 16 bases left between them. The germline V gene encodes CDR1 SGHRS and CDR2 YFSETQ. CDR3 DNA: TGCGCCAGCAGCCCTACCACGGGGGGGACTGGAAACACCATATATTTT. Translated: CASSPTTGGTGNTIYF. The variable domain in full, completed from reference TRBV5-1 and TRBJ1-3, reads KAGVTQTPRYLIKTRGQQVTLSCSPISGHRSVSWYQQTPGQGLQFLFEYFSETQRNKGNFPGRFSGRQFSNSRSEMNVSTLELGDSALYLCASSPTTGGTGNTIYFGEGSWLTVV.

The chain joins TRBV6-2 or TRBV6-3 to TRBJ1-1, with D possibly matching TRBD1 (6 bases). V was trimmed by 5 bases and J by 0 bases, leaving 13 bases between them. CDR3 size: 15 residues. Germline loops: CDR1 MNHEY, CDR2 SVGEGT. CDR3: CASSNTDRLNTEAFF. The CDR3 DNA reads TGTGCCAGCAGTAATACGGACAGACTGAACACTGAAGCTTTCTTT.

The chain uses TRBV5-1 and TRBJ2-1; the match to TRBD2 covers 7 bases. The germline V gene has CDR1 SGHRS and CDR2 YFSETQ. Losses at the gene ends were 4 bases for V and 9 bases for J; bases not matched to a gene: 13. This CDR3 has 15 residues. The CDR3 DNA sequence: TGCGCCAGCAGCCCCACGAGCGGGACTCACGGTGAGCAGTTCTTC. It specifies CASSPTSGTHGEQFF.

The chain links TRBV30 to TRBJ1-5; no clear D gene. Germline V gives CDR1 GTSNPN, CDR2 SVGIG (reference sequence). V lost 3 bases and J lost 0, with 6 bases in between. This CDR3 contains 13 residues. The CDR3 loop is CAWSPDSNQPQHF. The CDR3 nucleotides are TGTGCCTGGAGCCCGGATAGCAATCAGCCCCAGCATTTT. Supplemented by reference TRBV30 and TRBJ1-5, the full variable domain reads SQTIHQWPATLVQPVGSPLSLECTVEGTSNPNLYWYRQAAGRGLQLLFYSVGIGQISSEVPQNLSASRPQDRQFILSSKKLLLSDSGFYLCAWSPDSNQPQHFGDGTRLSIL.

The chain's CDR3 is CASSQEYSPNEQYF. The CDR3 DNA reads as TGTGCCAGCAGCCAAGAATATTCACCTAACGAGCAGTACTTC. This sequence joins TRBV3-1 (or the pseudogene TRBV3-2) and TRBJ2-7; D unclear. The CDR3 is made up of 14 amino acids. Trimming removed 0 bases at V and 5 bases at J, with 11 bases between. In germline, CDR1 is LGHDT, CDR2 YNNKEL (reference sequence).

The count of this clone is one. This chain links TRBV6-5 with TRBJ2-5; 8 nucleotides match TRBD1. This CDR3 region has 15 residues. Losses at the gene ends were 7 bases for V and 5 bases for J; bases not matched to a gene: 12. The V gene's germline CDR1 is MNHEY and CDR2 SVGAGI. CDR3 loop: CASIFNRQGSETQYF. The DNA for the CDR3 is TGTGCCAGCATTTTCAACCGACAGGGGTCGGAGACCCAGTACTTC.

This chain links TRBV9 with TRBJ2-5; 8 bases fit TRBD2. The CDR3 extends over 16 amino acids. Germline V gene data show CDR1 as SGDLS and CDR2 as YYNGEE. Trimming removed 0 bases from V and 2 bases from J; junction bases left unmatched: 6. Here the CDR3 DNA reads TGTGCCAGCAGCGTAGGGTTCGCGGGGGGACAAGAGACCCAGTACTTC. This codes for CASSVGFAGGQETQYF.

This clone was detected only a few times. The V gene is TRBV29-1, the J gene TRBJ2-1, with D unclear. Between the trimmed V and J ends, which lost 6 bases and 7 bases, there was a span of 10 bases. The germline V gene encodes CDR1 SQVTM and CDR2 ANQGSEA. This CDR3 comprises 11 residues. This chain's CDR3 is CSVATLNEQFF. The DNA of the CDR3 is TGCAGCGTCGCTACCCTTAATGAGCAGTTCTTC.

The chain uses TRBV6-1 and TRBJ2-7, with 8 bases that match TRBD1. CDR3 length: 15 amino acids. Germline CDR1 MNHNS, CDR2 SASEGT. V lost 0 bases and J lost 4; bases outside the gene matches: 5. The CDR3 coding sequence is TGTGCCAGCAGTGAAGCGCAGGGGGCCGGTTACGAGCAGTACTTC. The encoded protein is CASSEAQGAGYEQYF.

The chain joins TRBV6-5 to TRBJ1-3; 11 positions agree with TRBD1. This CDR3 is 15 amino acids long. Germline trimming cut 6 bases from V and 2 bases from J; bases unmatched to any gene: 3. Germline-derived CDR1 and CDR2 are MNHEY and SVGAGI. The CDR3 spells CASRRTGGTGNTIYF. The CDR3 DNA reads TGTGCCAGCAGACGGACAGGGGGCACTGGAAACACCATATATTTT.

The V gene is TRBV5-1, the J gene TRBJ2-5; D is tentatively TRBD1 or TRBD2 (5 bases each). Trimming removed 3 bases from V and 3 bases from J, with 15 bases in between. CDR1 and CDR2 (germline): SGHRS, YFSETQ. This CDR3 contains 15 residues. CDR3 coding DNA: TGCGCCAGCAGCTGGCCCGGGACGGGAAAAGAGACCCAGTACTTC. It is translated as CASSWPGTGKETQYF.

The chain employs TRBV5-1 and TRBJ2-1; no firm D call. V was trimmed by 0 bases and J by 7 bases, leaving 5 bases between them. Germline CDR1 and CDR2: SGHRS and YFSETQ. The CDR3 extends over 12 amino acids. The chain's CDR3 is CASSLGANEQFF. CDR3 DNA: TGCGCCAGCAGCTTGGGGGCGAATGAGCAGTTCTTC.

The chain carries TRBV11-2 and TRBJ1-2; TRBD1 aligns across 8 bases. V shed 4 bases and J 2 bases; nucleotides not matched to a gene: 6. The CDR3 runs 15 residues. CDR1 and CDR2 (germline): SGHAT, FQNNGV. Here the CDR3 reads CASSYYRGRNYGYTF. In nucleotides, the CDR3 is TGTGCCAGCAGCTATTACAGGGGGAGGAACTATGGCTACACCTTC.

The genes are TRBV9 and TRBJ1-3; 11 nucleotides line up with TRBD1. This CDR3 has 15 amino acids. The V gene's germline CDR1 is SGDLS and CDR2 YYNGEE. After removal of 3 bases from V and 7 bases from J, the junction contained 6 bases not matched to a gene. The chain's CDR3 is CASSGLRDRGNTIYF. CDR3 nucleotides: TGTGCCAGCAGCGGACTGCGGGACAGGGGGAACACCATATATTTT.